The source of this TCR beta chain is a study of T-cell reconstitution after alpha-beta-depleted transplantation in children. CDR1 and CDR2 (germline): SGHRS, YFSETQ. V shed 3 bases and J 2 bases; nucleotides not matched to a gene: 8. The CDR3 loop spans 16 amino acids. The library targeted TCRbeta and was prepared with unique molecular identifiers. TCRdb itself ran the PCR reads through MiXCR, one entry per CDR3 protein. The table records about 120,000 distinct CDR3 sequences, 10% of them present only once. This clonotype was seen many times. This clonotype was sampled from a human donor who donated a stem cell graft to a child with acute lymphoblastic leukemia. The chain couples TRBV5-1 to TRBJ1-5, with TRBD1 matching 7 bases. The sample in question was PBMCs from the stem cell graft donor, obtained from the stem cell graft. This CDR3 is CASSSNRGGGNQPQHF. CDR3 DNA sequence: TGCGCCAGCAGCTCGAACAGGGGTGGAGGCAATCAGCCCCAGCATTTT.